What follows are 4 T cell receptor beta chains derived from one specimen sequenced in a study of blood T cell repertoires in COVID-19. TCRdb keeps only in-frame clones here, not all; method: immunoSEQ multiplex PCR. The sample gives hundreds of thousands of clones, around 90% of which show up once; less than 2% is in the top ten. The sample comprised PBMCs or T cells enriched from blood (not recorded which). These TCRs come from a woman between 18 and 30 years old with acute COVID-19.

This clone appeared once. This sample also contains other DNA sequences that code for the same CDR3. The J gene is TRBJ2-7, the V gene TRBV4-3; possible D gene TRBD2, 6 bases. This CDR3 has 15 residues. V was clipped by 0 bases and J by 3 bases, with 12 bases between them. CDR1 is LGHNA and CDR2 is YSLEER in the germline V gene. The CDR3 spells CASSQETGLLYEQYF. The CDR3 DNA reads TGCGCCAGCAGCCAAGAAACGGGACTGCTCTACGAGCAGTACTTC.

The CDR3 is CASRDRGGYTF. The CDR3 coding sequence is TGTGCCAGCAGGGACAGGGGCGGCTACACCTTC. The chain combines TRBV12-3 or TRBV12-4 with TRBJ1-2; 9 bases match TRBD1. The CDR3 runs 11 residues. J gave up 8 bases and V 6 bases, and 1 base lay outside the gene matches.

The rearrangement joins TRBV18 to TRBJ1-1; possible D gene TRBD1, 5 bases. The CDR3 extends over 15 amino acids. The V end was cut by 5 bases, the J end by 3 bases, with 16 bases between. Germline CDR1 is KGHSH and CDR2 is LQKENI. Here the CDR3 reads CASSSRQSLDTEAFF. The CDR3 bases are TGTGCCAGCTCATCCCGACAGAGCCTCGACACTGAAGCTTTCTTT.

This chain connects TRBV4-1 to TRBJ2-1; 9 nucleotides agree with TRBD2. The ends lost 0 bases at V and 4 bases at J; junction bases unmatched: 13. Germline CDR1 MGHRA, CDR2 YSYEKL. The CDR3 extends over 19 amino acids. The CDR3 coding sequence is TGCGCCAGCAGCCAAGACGCACGGAGGTCTAGCGGGAATTACAATGAGCAGTTCTTC. This gives the protein CASSQDARRSSGNYNEQFF.